Listed below are T cell receptor beta chains from one sample, sequenced in a study of blood T cell repertoires in COVID-19. TCRdb keeps only in-frame clones here, not all; method: immunoSEQ multiplex PCR. The sample has some 80,000 clones, around nine tenths seen once. The material sequenced was peripheral blood. The receptors were sampled from a human donor in a cohort sampled during active COVID-19. Each CDR3 is given without its conserved first and last residue. Fields, in order: clone size, V gene, D gene, J gene, CDR3 protein. A D gene is named only where the DNA matches it firmly. The size of a clone is reported for some rows only, either as once, few or many, or as a class for expanded clones.

clone size: NA; V gene: TRBV5-1; D gene: NA; J gene: TRBJ1-1; CDR3 protein: ASSPRTDNTEAF
clone size: NA; V gene: TRBV11-3; D gene: NA; J gene: TRBJ1-5; CDR3 protein: ASSSAGNRLYHQDQPQH
clone size: NA; V gene: TRBV12-5; D gene: TRBD1; J gene: TRBJ2-1; CDR3 protein: ASGLFKGAASGYEQF
clone size: NA; V gene: TRBV12-5; D gene: TRBD2; J gene: TRBJ2-3; CDR3 protein: ASGPPTSGGRGDTQY
clone size: NA; V gene: TRBV28; D gene: TRBD1; J gene: TRBJ1-1; CDR3 protein: ASSEAGGRVTEAF
clone size: NA; V gene: TRBV7-8; D gene: NA; J gene: TRBJ2-3; CDR3 protein: ASSLGQIQSDTQY
clone size: NA; V gene: TRBV5-4; D gene: NA; J gene: TRBJ1-2; CDR3 protein: ASWAGVDHYGYT
clone size: NA; V gene: TRBV20-1; D gene: NA; J gene: TRBJ1-2; CDR3 protein: SASGQNYGYT
clone size: NA; V gene: TRBV6-5; D gene: NA; J gene: TRBJ1-3; CDR3 protein: ASSYANSPGNTIY
clone size: NA; V gene: TRBV7-9; D gene: NA; J gene: TRBJ1-2; CDR3 protein: ASSLGGNYGYT
clone size: NA; V gene: TRBV2; D gene: TRBD2; J gene: TRBJ2-2; CDR3 protein: ASTSGLAGGIFGELF
clone size: NA; V gene: TRBV27; D gene: NA; J gene: TRBJ1-5; CDR3 protein: ASSNTATAQH
clone size: NA; V gene: TRBV7-2; D gene: NA; J gene: TRBJ1-5; CDR3 protein: ASSLGRVQPQH
clone size: NA; V gene: TRBV18; D gene: TRBD2; J gene: TRBJ2-6; CDR3 protein: ASSPRGAGANVLT
clone size: NA; V gene: TRBV21-1; D gene: NA; J gene: TRBJ2-5; CDR3 protein: ASSKDRGETQY
clone size: NA; V gene: TRBV28; D gene: NA; J gene: TRBJ1-4; CDR3 protein: ASSLGGRREKLF
clone size: NA; V gene: TRBV7-2; D gene: NA; J gene: TRBJ2-5; CDR3 protein: ASSFHETQY
clone size: NA; V gene: TRBV6-5; D gene: TRBD2; J gene: TRBJ2-3; CDR3 protein: ASSYPGGGDTQY
clone size: NA; V gene: TRBV5-1; D gene: TRBD1; J gene: TRBJ2-1; CDR3 protein: ASSLDPGTGWNEQF
clone size: NA; V gene: TRBV2; D gene: NA; J gene: TRBJ1-4; CDR3 protein: ASSRDGGATNEKLF
clone size: NA; V gene: TRBV2; D gene: TRBD1; J gene: TRBJ2-3; CDR3 protein: ASKRDRGPDTQY
clone size: NA; V gene: TRBV18; D gene: NA; J gene: TRBJ1-2; CDR3 protein: ASSPSGGGYT
clone size: once; V gene: TRBV20-1; D gene: TRBD1; J gene: TRBJ1-6; CDR3 protein: SASPTGTAGGPLH
clone size: NA; V gene: TRBV18; D gene: NA; J gene: TRBJ2-2; CDR3 protein: ASSLSTAGPGELF
clone size: NA; V gene: TRBV30; D gene: NA; J gene: TRBJ1-1; CDR3 protein: AWILGGNTEAF
clone size: few; V gene: TRBV3-1/TRBV3-2; D gene: TRBD2; J gene: TRBJ2-7; CDR3 protein: ASSHGTSGSRPYEQY
clone size: NA; V gene: TRBV6-5; D gene: TRBD1; J gene: TRBJ2-1; CDR3 protein: ASRTDRGPYNEQF
clone size: NA; V gene: TRBV2; D gene: NA; J gene: TRBJ1-4; CDR3 protein: ASLAADHNEKLF
clone size: few; V gene: TRBV7-8; D gene: NA; J gene: TRBJ1-1; CDR3 protein: ASSSTVNTEAF
clone size: NA; V gene: TRBV10-1; D gene: TRBD1; J gene: TRBJ1-6; CDR3 protein: ASSPGQKNSPLH
clone size: NA; V gene: TRBV4-1; D gene: TRBD1; J gene: TRBJ1-4; CDR3 protein: ASSHDLQGTRGEKLF
clone size: NA; V gene: TRBV3-1/TRBV3-2; D gene: TRBD1; J gene: TRBJ1-2; CDR3 protein: ASSPAGTGTGGYT
clone size: NA; V gene: TRBV28; D gene: NA; J gene: TRBJ2-3; CDR3 protein: ASRGSHRDTQY
clone size: NA; V gene: TRBV6-5; D gene: TRBD2; J gene: TRBJ2-3; CDR3 protein: ASRIGDYTDTQY
clone size: once; V gene: TRBV10-2; D gene: TRBD1; J gene: TRBJ1-1; CDR3 protein: ASRDEGARTEAF
clone size: once; V gene: TRBV2; D gene: NA; J gene: TRBJ1-2; CDR3 protein: ASKAGAAGYT
clone size: NA; V gene: TRBV5-6; D gene: TRBD1; J gene: TRBJ1-6; CDR3 protein: ASSPTGRNSPLH
clone size: NA; V gene: TRBV9; D gene: NA; J gene: TRBJ2-1; CDR3 protein: ASSVGGSTSYNEQF
clone size: NA; V gene: TRBV2; D gene: TRBD1; J gene: TRBJ1-6; CDR3 protein: ASSPDRGLYNSPLH
clone size: NA; V gene: TRBV6-5; D gene: NA; J gene: TRBJ1-1; CDR3 protein: ASSYAGANTEAF
clone size: NA; V gene: TRBV12-5; D gene: TRBD1; J gene: TRBJ2-1; CDR3 protein: ASALTGVEQF
clone size: few; V gene: TRBV10-3; D gene: TRBD1; J gene: TRBJ1-2; CDR3 protein: AISEPTGKDGYT
clone size: NA; V gene: TRBV5-4; D gene: TRBD2; J gene: TRBJ2-1; CDR3 protein: ASSLEGGGAYNEQF
clone size: NA; V gene: TRBV4-1; D gene: NA; J gene: TRBJ2-5; CDR3 protein: ASSQEDRMETQY
clone size: NA; V gene: TRBV5-1; D gene: TRBD1; J gene: TRBJ2-6; CDR3 protein: ASTRRPGQGGLGANVLT
clone size: NA; V gene: TRBV5-1; D gene: NA; J gene: TRBJ1-4; CDR3 protein: ASSPSGATNEKLF
clone size: NA; V gene: TRBV5-1; D gene: NA; J gene: TRBJ1-4; CDR3 protein: ASTPGFRTNEKLF
clone size: few; V gene: TRBV7-2; D gene: NA; J gene: TRBJ1-3; CDR3 protein: ASSLGTDSGNTIY
clone size: NA; V gene: TRBV5-1; D gene: TRBD2; J gene: TRBJ2-4; CDR3 protein: ASSEWTSGKPMEALGPKNIQY
clone size: NA; V gene: TRBV13; D gene: NA; J gene: TRBJ2-1; CDR3 protein: ASSLEVARYNEQF
clone size: NA; V gene: TRBV6-5; D gene: NA; J gene: TRBJ1-4; CDR3 protein: ASSSQGLTNEKLF
clone size: NA; V gene: TRBV9; D gene: TRBD1; J gene: TRBJ2-7; CDR3 protein: ASSVSTGGYYEQY
clone size: NA; V gene: TRBV7-2; D gene: NA; J gene: TRBJ2-1; CDR3 protein: ASTTSQQGGYNEQF